The 9 T cell receptor beta chains below all came from one sample that was sequenced in a study of T cells in Graves' hyperthyroidism and ophthalmopathy. RNA transcripts were the template for amplifying TCR beta CDR3 regions. Researchers ran a first-round RT-PCR on the TCR CDR3 using the HTBI primer set. One entry per CDR3 protein, called by TCRdb with MiXCR from the multiplex PCR reads. The profile shows about 760,000 distinct CDR3 sequences, roughly a third of them singletons. The sample comprised blood. These receptors all stem from a woman between 40 and 55 years old with Graves' hyperthyroidism.

Points on this clonotype: A much larger clonotype is one base distant, so this may be a read error. This chain joins TRBV12-3 or TRBV12-4 and TRBJ1-3; 10 positions match TRBD1. The CDR3 loop spans 15 amino acids. Trimming at V came to 5 bases and at J to 3 bases, leaving 4 bases not matched to a gene. The CDR3 is CASSAGTGDGNTIYF. The CDR3 DNA reads TGTGCCAGCAGTGCCGGGACAGGGGATGGAAACACCATATATTTT.

The chain joins TRBV5-5 to TRBJ1-5; TRBD1 might be the D (6 bases). The CDR3 contains 15 residues. Germline CDR1 is SGHKS and CDR2 is YYEKEE (reference sequence). Between the trimmed V and J ends, which lost 5 bases and 6 bases, there was a span of 18 bases. The CDR3 loop is CASSTYRVRGQPQHF. As DNA, the CDR3 is TGTGCCAGCAGTACCTACAGGGTTCGGGGTCAGCCCCAGCATTTT.

This clonotype was recorded many times. The chain uses TRBV29-1 and TRBJ2-5; maybe TRBD2 (6 bases). The CDR3 has 14 residues. Trimming cost V 4 bases and J 4 bases, with 16 bases left between them. Germline V gene sequence: CDR1 SQVTM, CDR2 ANQGSEA. The CDR3 reads CSVGGVGGPETQYF. CDR3 DNA sequence: TGCAGCGTTGGGGGGGTGGGTGGCCCAGAGACCCAGTACTTC.

The V call is TRBV7-9, the J call TRBJ2-5, with a weak D call TRBD1 (5 bases). V was cut by 2 bases and J by 5 bases, with 12 bases left in between. The CDR3 is 14 amino acids. Germline CDR1 and CDR2: SEHNR and FQNEAQ (reference sequence). The CDR3 is CASSLSPGLETQYF. CDR3 coding DNA: TGTGCCAGCAGCTTATCTCCAGGGCTGGAGACCCAGTACTTC.

The genes are TRBV20-1 and TRBJ1-5, with 7 bases fitting TRBD1. The CDR3 is 13 residues long. Germline CDR1 DFQATT, CDR2 SNEGSKA (reference sequence). After removal of 3 bases from V and 7 bases from J, the junction contained 6 bases not matched to a gene. The CDR3 is CSARDQGGQPQHF. The CDR3 nucleotides read TGCAGTGCTAGGGACCAGGGGGGACAGCCCCAGCATTTT.

This clonotype was seen a handful of times. This chain links TRBV28 with TRBJ1-4; D is ambiguous. This CDR3 has 15 residues. Between the trimmed V and J ends, which lost 8 bases and 0 bases, there was a span of 13 bases. CDR1 MDHEN and CDR2 SYDVKM come from the germline V gene. CDR3 region: CASGSLVATNEKLFF. In nucleotides, the CDR3 is TGTGCCAGCGGAAGCCTCGTAGCAACTAATGAAAAACTGTTTTTT. Looking up the rest from reference TRBV28 and TRBJ1-4 gives the full variable domain: DVKVTQSSRYLVKRTGEKVFLECVQDMDHENMFWYRQDPGLGLRLIYFSYDVKMKEKGDIPEGYSVSREKKERFSLILESASTNQTSMYLCASGSLVATNEKLFFGSGTQLSVL.

This clonotype was counted between two and nine times. The chain recombines TRBV5-1 with TRBJ2-2; 8 nucleotides match TRBD2. Germline V CDR1 and CDR2: SGHRS, YFSETQ. Losses at the gene ends were 4 bases for V and 3 bases for J; bases not matched to a gene: 8. The CDR3 is 16 amino acids. CDR3 in DNA: TGCGCCAGCAGCCTACCGGGACTAGGCCACACCGGGGAGCTGTTTTTT. It is translated as CASSLPGLGHTGELFF.

Many counts were recorded for this clonotype. The chain couples TRBV5-1 to TRBJ1-1; D remains unclear. This CDR3 has 15 amino acids. Trimming took off 2 bases at V and 0 bases at J, with 11 bases between the two ends. The germline gives CDR1 SGHRS, CDR2 YFSETQ. CDR3 coding DNA: TGCGCCAGCAGCTTCCTGGGAAACATGAACACTGAAGCTTTCTTT. Translating it yields CASSFLGNMNTEAFF.

This clonotype was seen repeatedly, ten times or more. V is TRBV25-1 and J is TRBJ2-7, with 7 positions matching TRBD1. Germline trimming cut 4 bases from V and 7 bases from J; bases unmatched to any gene: 10. The germline V gene encodes CDR1 MGHDK and CDR2 SYGVNS. The CDR3 contains 14 residues. CDR3 residues: CASSVTGTAREQYF. Here the CDR3 DNA reads TGTGCCAGCAGTGTGACAGGGACCGCTCGGGAGCAGTACTTC.